This T cell receptor beta chain was captured in a study of control samples from healthy donors and cancer patients. Measured with immunoSEQ multiplex PCR; TCRdb has only the in-frame clones, and not every one. This repertoire shows about 44,000 clones, 70% to 90% found once; its top ten account for 10% to 13%. V was trimmed by 2 bases and J by 2 bases, leaving 12 bases between them. The CDR3 has 14 amino acids. Per the germline V gene, CDR1 is GTSNPN and CDR2 is SVGIG (reference sequence). The TCR sequence derives from a woman aged 60-70 years with lung cancer. The chain recombines TRBV30 with TRBJ1-1; D is perhaps TRBD1 (6 bases). The sequenced material came from PBMCs. CDR3 nucleotides: TGTGCCTGGAGTTACGGGGGCGTCAACACTGAAGCTTTCTTT. It codes for CAWSYGGVNTEAFF.